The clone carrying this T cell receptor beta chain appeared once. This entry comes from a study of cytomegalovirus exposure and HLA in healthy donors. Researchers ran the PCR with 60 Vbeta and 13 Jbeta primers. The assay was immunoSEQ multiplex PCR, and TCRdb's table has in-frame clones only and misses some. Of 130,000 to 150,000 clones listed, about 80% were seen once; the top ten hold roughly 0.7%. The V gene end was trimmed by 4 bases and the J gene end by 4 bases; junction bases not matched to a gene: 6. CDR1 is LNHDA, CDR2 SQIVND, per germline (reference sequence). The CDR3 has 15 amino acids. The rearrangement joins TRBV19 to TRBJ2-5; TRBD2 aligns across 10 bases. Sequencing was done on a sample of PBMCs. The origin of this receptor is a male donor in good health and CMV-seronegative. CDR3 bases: TGTGCCAGTAGTACGATGAGCGGGGGGGTAGAGACCCAGTACTTC. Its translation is CASSTMSGGVETQYF.